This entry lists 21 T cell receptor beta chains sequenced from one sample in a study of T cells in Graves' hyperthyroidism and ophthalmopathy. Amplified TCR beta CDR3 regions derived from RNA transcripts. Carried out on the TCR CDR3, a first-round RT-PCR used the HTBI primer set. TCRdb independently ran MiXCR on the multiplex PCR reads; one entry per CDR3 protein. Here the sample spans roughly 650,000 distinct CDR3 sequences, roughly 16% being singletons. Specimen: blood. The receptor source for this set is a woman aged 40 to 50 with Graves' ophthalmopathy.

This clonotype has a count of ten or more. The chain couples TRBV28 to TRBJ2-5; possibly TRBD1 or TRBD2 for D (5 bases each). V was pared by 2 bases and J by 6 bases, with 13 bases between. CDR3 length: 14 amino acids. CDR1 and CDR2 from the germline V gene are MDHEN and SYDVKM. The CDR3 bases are TGTGCCAGCAGTTTACCTGGGGGTGTGAAGACCCAGTACTTC. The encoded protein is CASSLPGGVKTQYF.

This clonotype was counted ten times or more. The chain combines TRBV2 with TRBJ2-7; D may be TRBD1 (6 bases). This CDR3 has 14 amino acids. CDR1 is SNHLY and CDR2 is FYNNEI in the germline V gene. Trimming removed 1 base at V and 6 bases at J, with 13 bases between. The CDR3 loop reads CASSEEARGGEQYF. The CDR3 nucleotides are TGTGCCAGCAGTGAAGAGGCCAGGGGCGGCGAGCAGTACTTC. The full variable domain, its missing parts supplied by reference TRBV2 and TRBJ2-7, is EPEVTQTPSHQVTQMGQEVILRCVPISNHLYFYWYRQILGQKVEFLVSFYNNEISEKSEIFDDQFSVERPDGSNFTLKIRSTKLEDSAMYFCASSEEARGGEQYFGPGTRLTVT.

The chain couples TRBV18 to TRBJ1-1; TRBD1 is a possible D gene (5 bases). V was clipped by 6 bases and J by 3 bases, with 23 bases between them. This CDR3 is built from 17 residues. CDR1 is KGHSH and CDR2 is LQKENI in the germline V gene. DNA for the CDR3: TGTGCCAGCTCGACGTCCGTCCCGGGGGTAACGGACACTGAAGCTTTCTTT. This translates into CASSTSVPGVTDTEAFF.

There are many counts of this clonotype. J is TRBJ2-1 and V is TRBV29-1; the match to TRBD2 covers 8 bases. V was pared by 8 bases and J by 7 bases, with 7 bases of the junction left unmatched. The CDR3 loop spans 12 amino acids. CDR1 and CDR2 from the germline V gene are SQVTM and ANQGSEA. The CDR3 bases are TGCAGCTACGGGGGGGTTAGGAATGAGCAGTTCTTC. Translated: CSYGGVRNEQFF.

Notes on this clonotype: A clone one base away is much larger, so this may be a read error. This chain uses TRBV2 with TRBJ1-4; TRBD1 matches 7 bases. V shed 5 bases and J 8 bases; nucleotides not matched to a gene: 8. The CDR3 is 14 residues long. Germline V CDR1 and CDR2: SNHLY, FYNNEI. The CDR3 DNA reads TGTGCCAGCAGTCCCGAGACAGGGTTAGAAAAACTGTTTTTT. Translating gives CASSPETGLEKLFF. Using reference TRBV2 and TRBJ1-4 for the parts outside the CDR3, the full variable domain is EPEVTQTPSHQVTQMGQEVILRCVPISNHLYFYWYRQILGQKVEFLVSFYNNEISEKSEIFDDQFSVERPDGSNFTLKIRSTKLEDSAMYFCASSPETGLEKLFFGSGTQLSVL.

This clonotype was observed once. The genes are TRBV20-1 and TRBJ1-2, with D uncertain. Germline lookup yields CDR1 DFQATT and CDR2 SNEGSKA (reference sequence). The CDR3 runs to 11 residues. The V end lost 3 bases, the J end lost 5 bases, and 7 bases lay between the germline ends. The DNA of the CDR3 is TGCAGTGCTAGCCCGGCATATGGCTACACCTTC. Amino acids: CSASPAYGYTF.

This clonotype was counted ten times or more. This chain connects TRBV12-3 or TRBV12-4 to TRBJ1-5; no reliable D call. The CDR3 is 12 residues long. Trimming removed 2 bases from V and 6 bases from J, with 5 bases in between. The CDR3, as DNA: TGTGCCAGCAGTTTAAAGACTCAGCCCCAGCATTTT. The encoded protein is CASSLKTQPQHF.

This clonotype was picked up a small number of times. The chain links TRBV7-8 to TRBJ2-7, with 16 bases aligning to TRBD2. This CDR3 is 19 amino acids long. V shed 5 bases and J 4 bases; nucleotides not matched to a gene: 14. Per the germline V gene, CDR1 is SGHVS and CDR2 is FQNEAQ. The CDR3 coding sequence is TGTGCCAGCAGCCCTCGGCCCGGGACTAGCGGGAGGGCCTCGTACGAGCAGTACTTC. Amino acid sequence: CASSPRPGTSGRASYEQYF.

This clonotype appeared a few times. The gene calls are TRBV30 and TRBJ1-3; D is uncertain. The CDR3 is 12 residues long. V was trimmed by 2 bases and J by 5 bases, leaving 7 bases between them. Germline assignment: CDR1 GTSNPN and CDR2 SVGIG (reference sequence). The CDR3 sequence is CAWSNQRNTIYF. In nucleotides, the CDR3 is TGTGCCTGGAGTAATCAAAGAAACACCATATATTTT.

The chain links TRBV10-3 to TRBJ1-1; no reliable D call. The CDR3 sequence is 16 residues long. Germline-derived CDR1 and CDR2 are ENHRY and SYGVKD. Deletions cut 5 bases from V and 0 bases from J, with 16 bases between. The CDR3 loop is CAISPHSFTLNTEAFF. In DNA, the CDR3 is TGTGCCATCAGTCCTCACAGCTTCACGCTGAACACTGAAGCTTTCTTT.

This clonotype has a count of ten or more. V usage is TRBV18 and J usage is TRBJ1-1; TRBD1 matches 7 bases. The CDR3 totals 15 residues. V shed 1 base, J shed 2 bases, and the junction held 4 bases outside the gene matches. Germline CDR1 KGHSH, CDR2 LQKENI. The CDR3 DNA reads TGTGCCAGCTCACCACGTCCAGGGGGTAACACTGAAGCTTTCTTT. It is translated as CASSPRPGGNTEAFF.

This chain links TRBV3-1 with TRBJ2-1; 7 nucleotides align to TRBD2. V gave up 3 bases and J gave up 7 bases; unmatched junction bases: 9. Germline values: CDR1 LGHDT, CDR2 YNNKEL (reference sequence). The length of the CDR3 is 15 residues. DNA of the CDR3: TGTGCCAGCAGCCAGACGGGGTGGGAGGGGAATGAGCAGTTCTTC. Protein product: CASSQTGWEGNEQFF.

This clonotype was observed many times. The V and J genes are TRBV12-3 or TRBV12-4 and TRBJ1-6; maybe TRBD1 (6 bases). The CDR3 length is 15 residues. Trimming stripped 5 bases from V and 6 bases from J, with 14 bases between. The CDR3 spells CASSTSGGGNSPLHF. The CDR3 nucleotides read TGTGCCAGCAGTACCTCCGGGGGCGGTAATTCACCCCTCCACTTT.

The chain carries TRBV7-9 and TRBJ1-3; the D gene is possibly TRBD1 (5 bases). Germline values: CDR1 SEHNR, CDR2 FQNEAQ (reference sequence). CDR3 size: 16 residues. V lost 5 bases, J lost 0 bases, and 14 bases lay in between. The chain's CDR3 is CASSGPGGNSGNTIYF. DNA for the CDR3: TGTGCCAGCAGCGGCCCCGGGGGGAACTCTGGAAACACCATATATTTT.

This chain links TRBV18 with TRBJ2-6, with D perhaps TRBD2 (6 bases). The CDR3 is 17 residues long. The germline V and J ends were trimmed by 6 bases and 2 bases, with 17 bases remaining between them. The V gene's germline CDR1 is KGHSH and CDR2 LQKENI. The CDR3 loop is CASSRETGGAGANVLTF. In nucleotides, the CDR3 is TGTGCCAGCTCCCGGGAGACCGGTGGTGCTGGGGCCAACGTCCTGACTTTC.

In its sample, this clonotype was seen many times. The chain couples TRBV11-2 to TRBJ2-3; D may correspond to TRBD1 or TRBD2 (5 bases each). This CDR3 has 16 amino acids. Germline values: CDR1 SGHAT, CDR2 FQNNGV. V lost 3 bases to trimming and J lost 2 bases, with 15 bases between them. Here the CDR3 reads CASSFLRGTNTDTQYF. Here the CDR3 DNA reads TGTGCCAGCAGCTTCCTCCGGGGCACAAACACAGATACGCAGTATTTT.

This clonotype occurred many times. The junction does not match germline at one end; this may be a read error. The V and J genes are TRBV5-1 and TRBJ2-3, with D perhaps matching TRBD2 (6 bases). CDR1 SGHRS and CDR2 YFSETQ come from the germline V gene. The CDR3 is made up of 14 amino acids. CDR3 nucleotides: TGCGCCGGCAGCAGCCGGACTACCACAGATACGCAGTATTTT. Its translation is CAGSSRTTTDTQYF.

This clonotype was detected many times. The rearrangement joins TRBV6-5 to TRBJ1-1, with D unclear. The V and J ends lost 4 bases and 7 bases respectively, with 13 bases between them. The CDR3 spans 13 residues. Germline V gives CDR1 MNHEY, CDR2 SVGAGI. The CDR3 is CASSSPNRGEAFF. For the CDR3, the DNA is TGTGCCAGCAGTTCACCCAACAGAGGTGAAGCTTTCTTT.

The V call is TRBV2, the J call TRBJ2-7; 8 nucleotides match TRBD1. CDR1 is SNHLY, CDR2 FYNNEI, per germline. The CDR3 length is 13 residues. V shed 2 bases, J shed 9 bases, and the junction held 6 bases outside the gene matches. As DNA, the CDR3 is TGTGCCAGCAGTGAATTGCAGGGGGCTGGGCAGTACTTC. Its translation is CASSELQGAGQYF.

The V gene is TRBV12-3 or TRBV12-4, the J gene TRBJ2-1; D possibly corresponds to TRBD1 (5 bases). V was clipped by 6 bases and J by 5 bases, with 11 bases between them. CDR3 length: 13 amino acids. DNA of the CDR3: TGTGCCAGCAGGACAGTGGTACACAATGAGCAGTTCTTC. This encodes CASRTVVHNEQFF.

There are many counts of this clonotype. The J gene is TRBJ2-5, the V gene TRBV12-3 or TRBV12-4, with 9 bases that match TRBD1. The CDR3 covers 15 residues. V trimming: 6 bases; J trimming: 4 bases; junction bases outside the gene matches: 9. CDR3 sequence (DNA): TGTGCCAGCAGGAGTGCACAGGGGGCAGGAGAGACCCAGTACTTC. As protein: CASRSAQGAGETQYF.